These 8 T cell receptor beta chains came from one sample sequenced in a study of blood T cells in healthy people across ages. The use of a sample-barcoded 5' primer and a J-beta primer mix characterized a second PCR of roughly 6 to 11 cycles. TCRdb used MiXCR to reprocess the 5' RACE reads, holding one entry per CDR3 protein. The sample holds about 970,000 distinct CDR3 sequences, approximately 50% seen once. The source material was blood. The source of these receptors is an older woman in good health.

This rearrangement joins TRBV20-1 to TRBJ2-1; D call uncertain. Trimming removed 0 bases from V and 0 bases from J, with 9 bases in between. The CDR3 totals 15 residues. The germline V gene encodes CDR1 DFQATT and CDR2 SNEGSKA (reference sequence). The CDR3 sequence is CSARDRWPSYNEQFF. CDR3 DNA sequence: TGCAGTGCTAGAGATCGATGGCCCTCCTACAATGAGCAGTTCTTC.

CDR3 in amino acids: CASSTDRDHGDTQYF. Written as DNA, the CDR3 is TGTGCCAGCAGCACGGACAGGGACCATGGGGATACGCAGTATTTT. The V call is TRBV5-6, the J call TRBJ2-3, with 8 bases fitting TRBD1. The CDR3 runs 15 residues. Germline values: CDR1 SGHDT, CDR2 YYEEEE. V shed 4 bases, J shed 6 bases, and the junction held 10 bases outside the gene matches.

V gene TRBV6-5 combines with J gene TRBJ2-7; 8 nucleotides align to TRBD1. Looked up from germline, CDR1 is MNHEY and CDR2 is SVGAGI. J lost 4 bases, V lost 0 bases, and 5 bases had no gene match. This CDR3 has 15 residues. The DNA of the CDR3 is TGTGCCAGCAGTTACTCGACAGGGGCCGGGTACGAGCAGTACTTC. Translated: CASSYSTGAGYEQYF.

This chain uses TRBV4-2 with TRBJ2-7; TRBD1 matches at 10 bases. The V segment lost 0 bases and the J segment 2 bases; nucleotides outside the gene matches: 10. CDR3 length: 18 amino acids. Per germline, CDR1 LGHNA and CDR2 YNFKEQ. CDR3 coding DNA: TGTGCCAGCAGCCAAGATCCGGCGGGACAGGGGTCCACCTACGAGCAGTACTTC. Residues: CASSQDPAGQGSTYEQYF.

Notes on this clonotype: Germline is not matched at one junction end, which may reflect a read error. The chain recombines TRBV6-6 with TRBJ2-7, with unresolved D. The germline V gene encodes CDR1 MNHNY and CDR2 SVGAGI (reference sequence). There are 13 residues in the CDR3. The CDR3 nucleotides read TGTACCAGCATGGCAGGATCCTCCCGCGAGCAGTACTTC. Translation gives CTSMAGSSREQYF.

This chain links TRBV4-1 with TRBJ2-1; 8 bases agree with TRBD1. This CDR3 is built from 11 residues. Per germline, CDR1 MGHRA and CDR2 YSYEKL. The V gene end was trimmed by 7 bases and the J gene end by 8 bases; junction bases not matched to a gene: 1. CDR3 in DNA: TGCGCCAGCACAGGGGGCCATGAGCAGTTCTTC. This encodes CASTGGHEQFF.

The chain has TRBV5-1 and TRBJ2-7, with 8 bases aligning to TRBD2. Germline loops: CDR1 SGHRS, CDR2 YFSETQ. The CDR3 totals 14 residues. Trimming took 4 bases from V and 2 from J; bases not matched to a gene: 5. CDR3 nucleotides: TGCGCCAGCAGCGTGGATAGCGGGACCTACGAGCAGTACTTC. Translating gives CASSVDSGTYEQYF.

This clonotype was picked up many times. The CDR3 loop reads CASSLEVYRTQYF. In DNA form, the CDR3 reads TGTGCCAGCAGTTTAGAAGTTTACCGGACCCAGTACTTC. The rearrangement joins TRBV12-3 or TRBV12-4 to TRBJ2-5; D is undetermined. The V end lost 1 base, the J end lost 7 bases, and 10 bases lay between the germline ends. The CDR3 has 13 residues.